The 18 T cell receptor beta chains in this list originate from one sample, sequenced in a study of blood T cell repertoires in COVID-19. Profiled with immunoSEQ multiplex PCR; TCRdb holds only in-frame clones, not every one. Found here are some 270,000 clones, 75% to 90% of them singletons; the top ten hold around 1.7%. Input material: PBMCs or T cells enriched from blood (not recorded which). Receptors originate from a woman between 40 and 50 years old who had recovered from COVID-19.

This clone was picked up one time. V usage is TRBV5-1 and J usage is TRBJ2-3; no clear D gene. This CDR3 comprises 16 residues. V lost 0 bases and J lost 0, with 11 bases in between. Germline loops: CDR1 SGHRS, CDR2 YFSETQ. The CDR3, as DNA: TGCGCCAGCAGCTTGGGAGGCCAACCTAGCACAGATACGCAGTATTTT. Translating it yields CASSLGGQPSTDTQYF.

CDR3 DNA: TGTGCCAGCAGCTTGGGGACTGGAAGCAATCAGCCCCAGCATTTT. Translation gives CASSLGTGSNQPQHF. The chain recombines TRBV5-5 with TRBJ1-5; no firm D call. There are 15 residues in the CDR3. With 0 bases removed from V and 1 base from J, the gap between germline ends came to 8 bases. The germline V gene has CDR1 SGHKS and CDR2 YYEKEE (reference sequence).

This clone was counted a single time. The chain is built from TRBV11-2 and TRBJ2-7, with 8 bases matching TRBD1. V lost 5 bases, J lost 5 bases, and 14 bases stayed unmatched. CDR3 length: 16 amino acids. Germline assignment: CDR1 SGHAT and CDR2 FQNNGV. The CDR3 coding sequence is TGTGCCAGCAGCGCGGGACAGGTTTTGATAATCCACGAGCAGTACTTC. Residues: CASSAGQVLIIHEQYF.

This chain connects TRBV5-1 to TRBJ1-6; 9 bases match TRBD1. J gave up 5 bases and V 4 bases, and 13 bases lay outside the gene matches. The V gene's germline CDR1 is SGHRS and CDR2 YFSETQ. The CDR3 has 18 amino acids. CDR3 sequence reads: CASSPGTGYATNNSPLHF. CDR3 coding DNA: TGCGCCAGCAGCCCCGGGACAGGGTATGCAACCAATAATTCACCCCTCCACTTT.

In the case of this clone: The sample has other DNA sequences that encode this CDR3 too. The genes are TRBV5-1 and TRBJ2-5; 9 positions match TRBD2. V lost 0 bases, J lost 5 bases, and 5 bases stayed unmatched. Germline CDR1 reads SGHRS; CDR2 reads YFSETQ. The CDR3 is 15 residues long. The CDR3 spells CASSLVGGGAETQYF. The CDR3 bases are TGCGCCAGCAGCTTGGTTGGCGGGGGGGCCGAGACCCAGTACTTC.

This chain connects TRBV3-1 (or the pseudogene TRBV3-2) to TRBJ1-2; no reliable D call. The germline gives CDR1 LGHDT, CDR2 YNNKEL (reference sequence). The CDR3 has 12 residues. The ends were cut back, 0 bases at V and 10 bases at J, with 9 bases in the middle. The CDR3 DNA follows: TGTGCCAGCAGCCAAGATCTCGGGGTCTACACCTTC. Translated, it gives CASSQDLGVYTF.

The J gene is TRBJ2-7, the V gene TRBV27, with 7 bases fitting TRBD2. This CDR3 spans 15 amino acids. After removal of 8 bases from V and 0 bases from J, the junction contained 10 bases not matched to a gene. Germline assignment: CDR1 MNHEY and CDR2 SMNVEV (reference sequence). CDR3 in DNA: TGTGCCAGCCGATCTTCTAGCGGCAGCTCCTACGAGCAGTACTTC. Protein: CASRSSSGSSYEQYF.

The V gene is TRBV6-5, the J gene TRBJ1-1, with 7 bases aligning to TRBD1. Looked up from germline, CDR1 is MNHEY and CDR2 is SVGAGI. The CDR3 totals 14 residues. V shed 8 bases and J 1 base; nucleotides not matched to a gene: 7. The CDR3 is CASLLTGANTEAFF. The DNA for the CDR3 is TGTGCCAGCCTCCTAACAGGGGCGAACACTGAAGCTTTCTTT.

The chain recombines TRBV29-1 with TRBJ2-7, with 7 bases fitting TRBD1. Germline CDR1 and CDR2: SQVTM and ANQGSEA. This CDR3 is 11 amino acids long. V lost 6 bases and J lost 2; bases outside the gene matches: 1. The DNA for the CDR3 is TGCAGCGTGGGACAGCCCTACGAGCAGTACTTC. Its translation: CSVGQPYEQYF.

This clone was detected only a few times. V usage is TRBV7-3 and J usage is TRBJ1-2; no reliable D call. CDR3 length: 14 residues. V lost 5 bases and J 8 bases, leaving 18 bases between the germline ends. Per the germline V gene, CDR1 is SGHTA and CDR2 is FQGTGA. CDR3: CASSPRGLRGGYTF. In nucleotides, the CDR3 is TGTGCCAGCAGCCCCCGTGGGCTAAGAGGGGGCTACACCTTC.

The chain carries TRBV14 and TRBJ1-1; 7 bases line up with TRBD1. CDR3 length: 15 residues. Germline CDR1 reads SGHDN; CDR2 reads FVKESK. After removal of 3 bases from V and 5 bases from J, the junction contained 9 bases not matched to a gene. The CDR3 DNA reads TGTGCCAGCAGCCACCTCAGGGGGTCGCGGACTGAAGCTTTCTTT. Encoded protein: CASSHLRGSRTEAFF.

This chain connects TRBV7-2 to TRBJ2-2; TRBD2 is a possible D gene (5 bases). Trimming took off 2 bases at V and 4 bases at J, with 8 bases between the two ends. CDR1 and CDR2 from the germline V gene are SGHTA and FQGNSA. The CDR3 covers 14 residues. The CDR3 nucleotides read TGTGCCAGCAGCTTAACGGAGGTCACCGGGGAGCTGTTTTTT. Translation gives CASSLTEVTGELFF.

The V and J genes are TRBV24-1 and TRBJ2-1; tentative D call: TRBD1 (6 bases). The CDR3 is 16 amino acids. Germline V CDR1 and CDR2: KGHDR, SFDVKD. Trimming shortened V by 4 bases and J by 4 bases, and 16 bases separated the two germline ends. DNA of the CDR3: TGTGCCACCAGTGAAGGTACAGGGAATACTTACAATGAGCAGTTCTTC. Amino acids: CATSEGTGNTYNEQFF.

The chain links TRBV7-2 to TRBJ2-3; tentatively, D is TRBD2 (6 bases). Germline CDR1 SGHTA, CDR2 FQGNSA. Trimming removed 4 bases from V and 4 bases from J, with 15 bases in between. The length of the CDR3 is 15 residues. CDR3 sequence (DNA): TGTGCCAGCAGCTCGCAGTGGGGGAGGTCAGATACGCAGTATTTT. Translation: CASSSQWGRSDTQYF.

The rearrangement uses TRBV6-2 or TRBV6-3 and TRBJ2-3; D unresolved. The V gene lost 1 base and the J gene lost 2 bases, with 10 bases spanning the gap. The V gene's germline CDR1 is MNHEY and CDR2 SVGEGT. The CDR3 is 15 residues long. The CDR3: CASSYYAEYTDTQYF. DNA for the CDR3: TGTGCCAGCAGTTACTACGCGGAATACACAGATACGCAGTATTTT.

CDR3 region: CASSVDMDTQYF. CDR3 coding DNA: TGTGCCAGCAGCGTAGACATGGATACGCAGTATTTT. This chain joins TRBV9 and TRBJ2-3; no clear D. This CDR3 is 12 amino acids long. Germline assignment: CDR1 SGDLS and CDR2 YYNGEE. Trimming cost V 0 bases and J 6 bases, with 5 bases left between them. The variable domain in full, completed from reference TRBV9 and TRBJ2-3, reads DSGVTQTPKHLITATGQRVTLRCSPRSGDLSVYWYQQSLDQGLQFLIQYYNGEERAKGNILERFSAQQFPDLHSELNLSSLELGDSALYFCASSVDMDTQYFGPGTRLTVL.

The chain has TRBV5-8 and TRBJ1-2; the match to TRBD1 covers 7 bases. The CDR3 is 15 residues long. Germline CDR1 reads SGHTS; CDR2 reads YDEGEE. V gave up 4 bases and J gave up 4 bases; unmatched junction bases: 10. CDR3 residues: CASSRHPGGTYGYTF. The CDR3 nucleotides are TGTGCCAGCAGCCGGCACCCAGGGGGGACCTATGGCTACACCTTC.

The CDR3 coding sequence is TGTGCCAGTAGGCCCCTCGGGGGTGAGCAGTTCTTC. As protein: CASRPLGGEQFF. The chain couples TRBV19 to TRBJ2-1, with a possible D match to TRBD2 (6 bases). V dropped 6 bases and J dropped 9 bases, with 12 bases sitting between them. From germline, CDR1 is LNHDA and CDR2 SQIVND (reference sequence). The CDR3 loop spans 12 amino acids.